These 24 T cell receptor beta chains were sequenced from one sample in a study of T cells in Graves' hyperthyroidism and ophthalmopathy. There were TCR beta CDR3 regions amplified from RNA transcripts. The TCR CDR3 first-round RT-PCR relied on the HTBI primer set. TCRdb called the multiplex PCR reads again in MiXCR, with one record for every CDR3 protein. This sample yields a few hundred thousand distinct CDR3 sequences, of which around a fifth are seen a single time; about half belongs to the top ten. Sequencing input: blood. The origin of the receptors is a woman in her seventies with Graves' ophthalmopathy.

This clonotype was observed many times. This rearrangement joins TRBV6-5 to TRBJ2-5, with 9 bases identical to TRBD2. The CDR3 consists of 15 residues. Germline-derived CDR1 and CDR2 are MNHEY and SVGAGI. J gave up 10 bases and V 2 bases, and 11 bases lay outside the gene matches. The CDR3 DNA reads TGTGCCAGCAGTTACCGCGGGGAGCGGGAGGAAAACCAGTACTTC. This sequence encodes CASSYRGEREENQYF.

J is TRBJ2-1 and V is TRBV28; D unclear. The CDR3 covers 14 residues. Between the trimmed V and J ends, which lost 3 bases and 10 bases, there was a span of 16 bases. CDR1 is MDHEN, CDR2 SYDVKM, per germline. CDR3 loop: CASSFSTALGEQFF. The DNA for the CDR3 is TGTGCCAGCAGTTTTTCCACCGCCCTCGGGGAGCAGTTCTTC.

This clonotype was detected many times. The rearrangement joins TRBV3-1 to TRBJ2-7, with 13 bases identical to TRBD2. Per the germline V gene, CDR1 is LGHDT and CDR2 is YNNKEL (reference sequence). The junction had 3 bases not matched to a gene; V was cut back by 4 bases and J by 3 bases. There are 15 residues in the CDR3. The CDR3 loop is CASSPGTSGVYEQYF. The DNA of the CDR3 is TGTGCCAGCAGCCCCGGGACTAGCGGGGTCTACGAGCAGTACTTC.

This clonotype was counted at least ten times. The genes are TRBV28 and TRBJ2-7; 10 nucleotides align to TRBD2. The CDR3 has 15 residues. V trimming: 2 bases; J trimming: 3 bases; junction bases outside the gene matches: 4. Germline lookup yields CDR1 MDHEN and CDR2 SYDVKM. The DNA of the CDR3 is TGTGCCAGCAGTTTAGCTAGCGGGAGAGGCTACGAGCAGTACTTC. Protein product: CASSLASGRGYEQYF.

The sample holds many counts of this clonotype. This rearrangement joins TRBV28 to TRBJ1-1; 8 nucleotides align to TRBD1. From germline, CDR1 is MDHEN and CDR2 SYDVKM. This CDR3 region has 13 residues. The V gene end was trimmed by 7 bases and the J gene end by 12 bases; junction bases not matched to a gene: 13. The CDR3 bases are TGTGCCAGCAACAGGGGGGATTTATCTGATTCTTTCTTT. Residues: CASNRGDLSDSFF.

The rearrangement uses TRBV7-3 and TRBJ2-7; TRBD1 might be the D (6 bases). V shed 6 bases and J shed 2 bases, with 20 bases lying between them. The germline V gene encodes CDR1 SGHTA and CDR2 FQGTGA. The CDR3 totals 16 residues. CDR3: CASRVRGGLTTYEQYF. CDR3 DNA: TGTGCCAGCAGGGTCAGGGGCGGACTGACAACCTACGAGCAGTACTTC.

This clonotype was seen ten or more times. V and J are TRBV6-2 or TRBV6-3 and TRBJ2-7; TRBD2 aligns across 12 bases. CDR1 is MNHEY and CDR2 is SVGEGT in the germline V gene. This CDR3 region has 16 residues. V trimming: 4 bases; J trimming: 0 bases; junction bases outside the gene matches: 4. CDR3 region: CASSSTSGSYSYEQYF. CDR3 in DNA: TGTGCCAGCAGTTCGACTAGCGGGAGCTACTCCTACGAGCAGTACTTC.

The table lists this clonotype with many counts. This rearrangement joins TRBV11-2 to TRBJ1-2; D unresolved. CDR1 is SGHAT, CDR2 FQNNGV, per germline. V was pared by 0 bases and J by 1 base, with 9 bases between. This CDR3 is built from 15 residues. The CDR3 loop reads CASSLDGRNNYGYTF. The CDR3 DNA is TGTGCCAGCAGCTTAGATGGCAGAAATAACTATGGCTACACCTTC.

The chain is built from TRBV29-1 and TRBJ2-6; 7 bases are a match to TRBD1. J was trimmed by 4 bases and V by 6 bases; bases with no gene match: 6. The CDR3 covers 14 residues. Germline assignment: CDR1 SQVTM and CDR2 ANQGSEA. The CDR3, as DNA: TGCAGCGTAATAGGGGGCGACGGGGCCAACGTCCTGACTTTC. Protein product: CSVIGGDGANVLTF.

This clonotype was picked up one time. The chain is built from TRBV18 and TRBJ1-2, with D unclear. V was cut by 1 base and J by 6 bases, with 12 bases left in between. This CDR3 contains 14 residues. The V gene's germline CDR1 is KGHSH and CDR2 LQKENI. For the CDR3, the DNA is TGTGCCAGCTCACCACGATGGCAGGAGAATGGCTACACCTTC. It codes for CASSPRWQENGYTF.

In this sample, this clonotype turned up many times. The chain links TRBV12-3 or TRBV12-4 to TRBJ1-5; D is ambiguous. The CDR3 is 15 amino acids. Trimming cost V 6 bases and J 4 bases, with 16 bases left between them. CDR3 nucleotide sequence: TGTGCCAGCAGCCGGAGGTCGGATTCAAATCAGCCCCAGCATTTT. Its translation is CASSRRSDSNQPQHF.

V and J are TRBV13 and TRBJ2-7; the D gene is possibly TRBD2 (6 bases). The V and J ends lost 6 bases and 6 bases respectively, with 18 bases between them. The CDR3 has 14 residues. Germline-derived CDR1 and CDR2 are PRHDT and FYEKMQ (reference sequence). The CDR3 loop reads CASRKSGLGGEQYF. DNA for the CDR3: TGTGCCAGCAGAAAATCGGGACTGGGGGGCGAGCAGTACTTC.

This clonotype was detected a few times. V and J are TRBV7-9 and TRBJ1-2; D might be TRBD1 (5 bases). The CDR3 extends over 13 amino acids. Looked up from germline, CDR1 is SEHNR and CDR2 is FQNEAQ (reference sequence). The germline V and J ends were trimmed by 5 bases and 7 bases, with 14 bases remaining between them. As DNA, the CDR3 is TGTGCCAGCAGCCAAGGGGCCTTTGGTGGCTACACCTTC. It codes for CASSQGAFGGYTF.

A remark on this clonotype: An end of the junction differs from the germline gene, which may be a read error. This chain uses TRBV12-3 or TRBV12-4 with TRBJ2-2, with TRBD2 identical over 9 bases. This CDR3 comprises 15 residues. The CDR3, as DNA: TGTGCCAGCAGCTTAGCGGGAGCCCGGGCCGGGGAGCTGTTGTTT. It translates to CASSLAGARAGELLF.

The chain joins TRBV5-1 to TRBJ2-7; TRBD2 might be the D (6 bases). Germline V CDR1 and CDR2: SGHRS, YFSETQ. Trimming stripped 7 bases from V and 3 bases from J, with 17 bases between. This CDR3 is built from 14 residues. The CDR3 is CASGWRGPHYEQYF. The CDR3 DNA reads as TGCGCCAGCGGGTGGCGGGGACCGCACTACGAGCAGTACTTC.

The genes are TRBV2 and TRBJ2-4, with TRBD2 matching 9 bases. The germline gives CDR1 SNHLY, CDR2 FYNNEI. Trimming took 10 bases from V and 7 from J; bases not matched to a gene: 14. CDR3 length: 15 residues. This CDR3 is CATSGRAGGRNIQYF. The CDR3 DNA reads as TGTGCCACCTCCGGCCGGGCGGGAGGGAGGAACATTCAGTACTTC.

This chain's CDR3 is CSASDGGREAFF. Written as DNA, the CDR3 is TGCAGTGCATCAGACGGGGGGAGGGAAGCTTTCTTT. V gene TRBV20-1 combines with J gene TRBJ1-1, with D maybe TRBD1 (5 bases). The V end was cut by 6 bases, the J end by 8 bases, with 16 bases between. This CDR3 is built from 12 residues. CDR1 is DFQATT and CDR2 is SNEGSKA in the germline V gene (reference sequence).

This chain connects TRBV2 to TRBJ2-1; D perhaps matches TRBD2 (5 bases). CDR3 length equals 15 residues. Germline V gene sequence: CDR1 SNHLY, CDR2 FYNNEI. The V gene lost 6 bases and the J gene lost 6 bases, with 18 bases spanning the gap. This CDR3 is CASRPRVTSINEQFF. Written as DNA, the CDR3 is TGTGCCAGCAGGCCGCGGGTCACCTCTATCAATGAGCAGTTCTTC.

The chain joins TRBV11-3 to TRBJ1-5; possibly TRBD1 for D (5 bases). Per the germline V gene, CDR1 is SGHNT and CDR2 is YENEEA. V was clipped by 3 bases and J by 6 bases, with 15 bases between them. There are 15 residues in the CDR3. DNA of the CDR3: TGTGCCAGCAGCTTGGGATCGGGGGGAAGTCAGCCCCAGCATTTT. Residues: CASSLGSGGSQPQHF.

This clonotype occurred a few times. The rearrangement uses TRBV20-1 and TRBJ2-1; no reliable D call. Trimming removed 1 base at V and 11 bases at J, with 9 bases between. The CDR3 sequence is 11 residues long. Germline lookup yields CDR1 DFQATT and CDR2 SNEGSKA (reference sequence). CDR3 in DNA: TGCAGTGCTAGAGCGAGCGCCAAGCAGTTCTTC. Protein product: CSARASAKQFF.

The V and J genes are TRBV24-1 and TRBJ2-1; 7 bases fit TRBD1. The junction had 3 bases not matched to a gene; V was cut back by 2 bases and J by 0 bases. The CDR3 is 16 amino acids. The germline V gene encodes CDR1 KGHDR and CDR2 SFDVKD. CDR3 nucleotide sequence: TGTGCCACCAGTGATTCTGGGACAGTCTCCTACAATGAGCAGTTCTTC. It is translated as CATSDSGTVSYNEQFF.

This clonotype was counted only a few times. The V and J genes are TRBV6-1 and TRBJ2-5, with unresolved D. The CDR3 covers 15 residues. Germline lookup yields CDR1 MNHNS and CDR2 SASEGT. Trimming pared 7 bases from V and 3 bases from J, leaving 18 bases between. In DNA form, the CDR3 reads TGTGCCAGCAACCCCGGTGAGCCCCCTGAAGAGACCCAGTACTTC. Protein product: CASNPGEPPEETQYF.

This clonotype has a handful of counts. The CDR3 DNA reads as TGTGCCAGCAGCTTAACCGGACAGGGAGTGGGGAACACTGAAGCTTTCTTT. This translates into CASSLTGQGVGNTEAFF. This rearrangement joins TRBV7-3 to TRBJ1-1; TRBD1 agrees at 8 bases. The CDR3 spans 17 residues. The V gene's germline CDR1 is SGHTA and CDR2 FQGTGA. Trimming at V came to 0 bases and at J to 1 base, leaving 7 bases not matched to a gene.

This clonotype was seen only a few times. The chain links TRBV3-1 to TRBJ1-2; D unresolved. From germline, CDR1 is LGHDT and CDR2 YNNKEL (reference sequence). The ends were cut back, 10 bases at V and 2 bases at J, with 11 bases in the middle. This CDR3 spans 12 amino acids. The CDR3 is CATAFGNYGYTF. As DNA, the CDR3 is TGTGCCACAGCCTTTGGGAACTATGGCTACACCTTC.